Listed below are T cell receptor beta chains from one sample, sequenced in a study of T cell changes during pregnancy in multiple sclerosis. The table came from immunoSEQ multiplex PCR; TCRdb's copy has only in-frame clones and leaves some out. The sample lists some 64,000 clones, 91% occurring once. The input for sequencing was peripheral blood, taken in the first trimester of pregnancy. The source is a female donor with multiple sclerosis, enrolled in a pregnancy study. Both conserved end residues are part of each CDR3. Some rows mark clone size as missing; the rest say once, few, many or name a class of expanded clone.

size	V	J	CDR3
.	TRBV6-1	TRBJ2-1	CASSERLAGPYNEQFF
.	TRBV29-1	TRBJ1-3	CSDGTFWRGNTIYF
.	TRBV6-6	TRBJ1-6	CASRRIGQGFNSPLHF
.	TRBV29-1	TRBJ1-4	CSVGRRGEKLFF
.	TRBV5-1	TRBJ2-7	CASSTRLPPYEQYF
.	TRBV6-1	TRBJ2-7	CASSETAAYEQYF
few	TRBV7-9	TRBJ1-2	CASSPQLTGGYTF
.	TRBV29-1	TRBJ2-7	CSVEVGAREQYF
.	TRBV2	TRBJ1-4	CASSELQGVILFF
.	TRBV6-1	TRBJ2-5	CASSEARGGAGETQYF
few	TRBV4-2	TRBJ2-3	CASSQGGAGQVDTQYF
.	TRBV18	TRBJ2-2	CASSSGGTGELFF
.	TRBV18	TRBJ2-1	CASSPYIPDRARYNEQFF
.	TRBV7-9	TRBJ1-3	CASSPWAGRSGNTIYF
.	TRBV2	TRBJ2-7	CASRAGATYEQYF
.	TRBV28	TRBJ1-5	CASRLSNQPQHF
.	TRBV29-1	TRBJ2-2	CSVVAGPNTGELFF
.	TRBV7-9	TRBJ2-1	CASSLNGLTGDEQFF
.	TRBV5-4	TRBJ2-3	CASSLGGRAVDTQYF
.	TRBV15	TRBJ2-7	CATSRGQGSYEQYF
.	TRBV11-2	TRBJ2-5	CASSSTYRETETQYF
.	TRBV11-2	TRBJ2-7	CASSLYGGPYEQYF
once	TRBV11-2	TRBJ2-2	CASSPWDRGATGELFF
.	TRBV2	TRBJ2-1	CASSERYNEQFF
.	TRBV5-5	TRBJ1-4	CASSNRDLPNEKLFF
.	TRBV5-1	TRBJ1-4	CASSPEGDEKLFF
.	TRBV5-1	TRBJ1-3	CASSLDQGGNTIYF
.	TRBV19	TRBJ2-1	CAVRGSGRIGEQFF
.	TRBV28	TRBJ2-3	CASSLSGSSTDTQYF
.	TRBV2	TRBJ2-1	CASSERAGWNEQFF
few	TRBV11-2	TRBJ1-2	CASGGEGVGYTF
.	TRBV29-1	TRBJ1-4	CSVGDRWNEKLFF
.	TRBV27	TRBJ2-5	CASSLRGREQYF
.	TRBV15	TRBJ2-1	CATSRDGGAWTSYNEQFF
.	TRBV5-5	TRBJ2-7	CASSLVEGSGGQYF
.	TRBV7-8	TRBJ2-3	CASSRHRGTDTQYF
.	TRBV19	TRBJ2-5	CASSTLQMDKQETQYF
few	TRBV18	TRBJ2-2	CASSETGELFF
.	TRBV28	TRBJ1-2	CASRLQGVVYGYTF
.	TRBV12-5	TRBJ2-2	CASGFEGAGELFF
.	TRBV29-1	TRBJ2-2	CSVEVGQGTGELFF